The clone carrying this T cell receptor (beta chain) showed up many times. Its target is not known. TCR beta CDR3 regions were amplified from RNA transcripts. Carried out on the TCR CDR3, a first-round RT-PCR used the HTBI primer set. MiXCR was run by TCRdb on the multiplex PCR reads, yielding one entry per CDR3 protein. Here the sample spans roughly 510,000 distinct CDR3 sequences, less than 25% being singletons. The sample comes from a study of T cells in Graves' hyperthyroidism and ophthalmopathy. Across the study: Once the initial diagnosis was made, peripheral blood was obtained before any treatment. Study-level findings and limits: Expanded thyroid clonotypes (above 0.001) were mostly also found in blood.

Germline CDR1 and CDR2: MDHEN and SYDVKM. Between the trimmed V and J ends, which lost 6 bases and 1 base, there was a span of 16 bases. The CDR3 extends over 15 amino acids. The specimen sequenced was blood. The V call is TRBV28, the J call TRBJ2-7; D perhaps matches TRBD2 (5 bases). The sequence was obtained from a man aged 18 to 30 with Graves' hyperthyroidism. CDR3 protein: CASSYRGSESYEQYF. As DNA, the CDR3 is TGTGCCAGCAGCTACCGGGGTAGCGAGTCCTACGAGCAGTACTTC.